Given below is one T cell receptor (beta chain) in context. In its sample, this clonotype was seen many times. Its antigen is still unknown. The record has no base qualities; no much larger clone is one base away. This sample stems from a study of T-cell reconstitution after alpha-beta-depleted transplantation in children listed by TCRdb under 2016. Notes on the research overall: The study quantitatively tracked T-cell immune reconstitution after TCRalphabeta/CD19-depleted allogeneic hematopoietic cell transplantation in children using TCR repertoire profiling.

The library came from PCR. Instrument on record: Illumina HiSeq 2500. Molecular barcoding was employed in the preparation of TCR libraries, with unique molecular identifiers being used to normalize TCRbeta repertoire quantification. TCRdb ran its own pipeline on the public reads, namely fastp trimming at Q25 and MiXCR clone calling, and kept in-frame beta chains. Every distinct CDR3 protein forms one entry, paired with its most common genes and DNA. This sample lists 200,000 to 300,000 distinct CDR3 sequences; around 12% were detected once. The top ten hold 2% to 3% of the sample. V is pruned by 5 bases and J by 7 bases, leaving 7 bases of the junction without a gene match. In the germline V gene, CDR1 corresponds to SQVTM and CDR2 to ANQGSEA. The CDR3 runs 13 residues from the cysteine to the phenylalanine. The CDR3 DNA has 39 bases and is translated from base 1.

The chain links TRBV29-1 with TRBJ2-1; 8 nucleotides in the junction match TRBD2. This TCR was sampled from a human donor who donated a stem cell graft to a child with acute lymphoblastic leukemia. Specimen: PBMCs from the stem cell graft donor, collected from the stem cell graft. Here is the DNA: TGCAGCGTTAGCGGGGGTCCACGGAATGAGCAGTTCTTC. It translates to CSVSGGPRNEQFF.